The 22 T cell receptor beta chains reported below all come from one sample, sequenced in a study of technical replicates of blood from four donors. Clones were read by immunoSEQ multiplex PCR, and TCRdb kept only the in-frame ones, dropping some. The repertoire has about 80,000 clones, around 90% of them found once; the top ten carry 0.3% to 0.45%. Sequenced: T cells isolated from PBMCs. The source of these receptors is a human donor in good health.

The sample holds one count of this clone. The chain combines TRBV10-3 with TRBJ2-1; 15 nucleotides match TRBD2. The CDR3 is 21 amino acids. Germline V lookup: CDR1 ENHRY, CDR2 SYGVKD. With V trimmed by 6 bases and J by 8 bases, 23 bases remained unmatched. CDR3 sequence: CAIRGPGLAGGRAARPDEQFF. For the CDR3, the DNA is TGTGCCATCAGGGGACCGGGACTAGCGGGAGGTCGAGCTGCCCGTCCCGATGAGCAGTTCTTC.

This clone was seen once. This rearrangement joins TRBV5-1 to TRBJ2-1, with 11 positions matching TRBD2. The germline V gene has CDR1 SGHRS and CDR2 YFSETQ. The J segment lost 4 bases and the V segment lost 0 bases, leaving 3 bases of the junction unmatched. The CDR3 runs 16 residues. The CDR3 region is CASSLDTSGGYNEQFF. DNA of the CDR3: TGCGCCAGCAGCTTGGATACTAGCGGGGGTTACAATGAGCAGTTCTTC. The variable domain in full, completed from reference TRBV5-1 and TRBJ2-1, reads KAGVTQTPRYLIKTRGQQVTLSCSPISGHRSVSWYQQTPGQGLQFLFEYFSETQRNKGNFPGRFSGRQFSNSRSEMNVSTLELGDSALYLCASSLDTSGGYNEQFFGPGTRLTVL.

The sample holds one count of this clone. The V and J genes are TRBV6-5 and TRBJ2-1; possibly TRBD2 for D (6 bases). Germline values: CDR1 MNHEY, CDR2 SVGAGI. V was cut by 8 bases and J by 1 base, with 12 bases left in between. The CDR3 contains 14 residues. The CDR3: CASGEAGSYNEQFF. The CDR3, as DNA: TGTGCCAGCGGGGAGGCGGGATCCTACAATGAGCAGTTCTTC.

The chain is built from TRBV11-2 and TRBJ1-1, with TRBD1 as a possible D gene (5 bases). This CDR3 region has 15 residues. The germline V gene has CDR1 SGHAT and CDR2 FQNNGV. V lost 5 bases to trimming and J lost 7 bases, with 20 bases between them. The CDR3 DNA reads as TGTGCCAGCAGCCTACAAGGGTTTTCCCAGGGTGAAGCTTTCTTT. This codes for CASSLQGFSQGEAFF.

The chain uses TRBV28 and TRBJ2-7; 9 bases are shared with TRBD1. Germline loops: CDR1 MDHEN, CDR2 SYDVKM. The CDR3 spans 15 residues. V lost 3 bases, J lost 7 bases, and 10 bases stayed unmatched. Here the CDR3 reads CASSLLPGQGREQYF. The CDR3 nucleotides are TGTGCCAGCAGTTTGCTACCGGGACAGGGTAGGGAGCAGTACTTC.

DNA of the CDR3: TGTGCCAGCAGCCCCTCCAACAGGGAGAACACTGAAGCTTTCTTT. Translating it yields CASSPSNRENTEAFF. The genes are TRBV7-9 and TRBJ1-1; D is perhaps TRBD1 (6 bases). The CDR3 is 15 residues long. Germline V CDR1 and CDR2: SEHNR, FQNEAQ (reference sequence). Between the trimmed V and J ends, which lost 5 bases and 1 base, there was a span of 14 bases.

J is TRBJ1-1 and V is TRBV20-1; the match to TRBD1 covers 8 bases. Germline V gene sequence: CDR1 DFQATT, CDR2 SNEGSKA (reference sequence). The CDR3 has 11 amino acids. V lost 7 bases to trimming and J lost 6 bases; unmatched junction nucleotides: 4. The CDR3 DNA is TGCAGTGATCTCAGGGGGCCTGAAGCTTTCTTT. Its translation: CSDLRGPEAFF.

In this sample, this clone turned up once. CDR3 residues: CASSPLAGASGELFF. DNA of the CDR3: TGTGCCAGCAGCCCCCTAGCGGGAGCTTCCGGGGAGCTGTTTTTT. This sequence joins TRBV5-4 and TRBJ2-2; 10 bases match TRBD2. CDR3 size: 15 residues. The V segment lost 4 bases and the J segment 6 bases; nucleotides outside the gene matches: 6. Germline CDR1 reads SGHNT; CDR2 reads YYREEE (reference sequence). The whole variable domain, remainder taken from reference TRBV5-4 and TRBJ2-2, is ETGVTQSPTHLIKTRGQQVTLRCSSQSGHNTVSWYQQALGQGPQFIFQYYREEENGRGNFPPRFSGLQFPNYSSELNVNALELDDSALYLCASSPLAGASGELFFGEGSRLTVL.

V gene TRBV7-9 combines with J gene TRBJ1-3; D not certain. The CDR3 consists of 13 residues. Germline-derived CDR1 and CDR2 are SEHNR and FQNEAQ (reference sequence). V dropped 5 bases and J dropped 0 bases, with 5 bases sitting between them. CDR3 in DNA: TGTGCCAGCAGCCCTAGCTCTGGAAACACCATATATTTT. Its protein is CASSPSSGNTIYF.

The chain combines TRBV5-1 with TRBJ1-4; 8 positions match TRBD1. The V and J ends lost 2 bases and 8 bases, in that order; junction bases with no gene match: 5. The CDR3 runs to 14 residues. Germline CDR1 and CDR2: SGHRS and YFSETQ. The chain's CDR3 is CASSFSGGDEKLFF. The DNA of the CDR3 is TGCGCCAGCAGCTTCTCAGGGGGCGACGAAAAACTGTTTTTT.

The chain is built from TRBV7-6 and TRBJ1-1; D is ambiguous. The germline V and J ends were trimmed by 1 base and 5 bases, with 8 bases remaining between them. The CDR3 loop spans 13 amino acids. CDR1 SGHVS and CDR2 FNYEAQ come from the germline V gene. The CDR3 DNA reads as TGTGCCAGCAGCTTAGGGGGAGGGACTGAAGCTTTCTTT. This translates into CASSLGGGTEAFF.

The V and J genes are TRBV9 and TRBJ2-7; 12 bases are shared with TRBD2. Trimming cost V 5 bases and J 0 bases; bases outside gene matches: 3. The germline V gene has CDR1 SGDLS and CDR2 YYNGEE. The CDR3 spans 15 residues. The DNA of the CDR3 is TGTGCCAGCAGTAGGGGACTAGCGGGCTCCTACGAGCAGTACTTC. Amino acid sequence: CASSRGLAGSYEQYF.

This clone came up once. The rearrangement joins TRBV7-2 to TRBJ2-5; D uncertain. The germline gives CDR1 SGHTA, CDR2 FQGNSA. The CDR3 runs 14 residues. Trimming stripped 2 bases from V and 1 base from J, with 8 bases between. The CDR3 nucleotides read TGTGCCAGCAGCTTAATCAGGTTCCAAGAGACCCAGTACTTC. It is translated as CASSLIRFQETQYF.

The chain combines TRBV27 with TRBJ2-7, with a possible D match to TRBD1 (6 bases). Germline CDR1 is MNHEY and CDR2 is SMNVEV (reference sequence). CDR3 length: 13 residues. Trimming stripped 5 bases from V and 5 bases from J, with 13 bases between. CDR3 residues: CASSILQGDEQYF. CDR3 nucleotide sequence: TGTGCCAGCAGTATCCTACAGGGCGACGAGCAGTACTTC.

The genes are TRBV4-3 and TRBJ1-4, with a possible D match to TRBD1 (5 bases). The CDR3 covers 14 residues. Germline V lookup: CDR1 LGHNA, CDR2 YSLEER. The ends were cut back, 7 bases at V and 5 bases at J, with 14 bases in the middle. CDR3 loop: CASNGGRTNEKLFF. DNA of the CDR3: TGCGCCAGCAACGGGGGACGGACAAATGAAAAACTGTTTTTT.

The rearrangement joins TRBV2 to TRBJ1-5; D call uncertain. Germline V lookup: CDR1 SNHLY, CDR2 FYNNEI. There are 14 residues in the CDR3. V lost 6 bases and J 0 bases, leaving 9 bases between the germline ends. Here the CDR3 DNA reads TGTGCCAGCAGAGACACTTATAGCAATCAGCCCCAGCATTTT. Protein product: CASRDTYSNQPQHF. Using reference TRBV2 and TRBJ1-5 for the parts outside the CDR3, the full variable domain is EPEVTQTPSHQVTQMGQEVILRCVPISNHLYFYWYRQILGQKVEFLVSFYNNEISEKSEIFDDQFSVERPDGSNFTLKIRSTKLEDSAMYFCASRDTYSNQPQHFGDGTRLSIL.

This clone was found a few times. The gene calls are TRBV4-1 and TRBJ2-7; D is perhaps TRBD2 (5 bases). The CDR3 has 15 amino acids. V lost 5 bases and J 3 bases, leaving 17 bases between the germline ends. Per germline, CDR1 MGHRA and CDR2 YSYEKL. Here the CDR3 reads CASSLLSGSSYEQYF. The DNA of the CDR3 is TGCGCCAGCAGCTTACTATCGGGGAGTAGCTACGAGCAGTACTTC.

The chain joins TRBV2 to TRBJ2-7; D is unresolved. The V and J ends lost 6 bases and 3 bases respectively, with 3 bases between them. The CDR3 sequence is 10 residues long. Germline lookup yields CDR1 SNHLY and CDR2 FYNNEI. The CDR3 DNA sequence: TGTGCCAGCAGCCTCTACGAGCAGTACTTC. Amino acid sequence: CASSLYEQYF.

The J gene is TRBJ1-5, the V gene TRBV19, with TRBD1 as a possible D gene (5 bases). The CDR3 has 16 amino acids. Germline loops: CDR1 LNHDA, CDR2 SQIVND (reference sequence). Trimming pared 2 bases from V and 7 bases from J, leaving 18 bases between. The CDR3 protein is CASSINKGIKVQPQHF. The CDR3, as DNA: TGTGCCAGTAGTATAAATAAGGGGATTAAAGTACAGCCCCAGCATTTT. The entire variable domain, with the rest obtained from reference TRBV19 and TRBJ1-5, is as follows: DGGITQSPKYLFRKEGQNVTLSCEQNLNHDAMYWYRQDPGQGLRLIYYSQIVNDFQKGDIAEGYSVSREKKESFPLTVTSAQKNPTAFYLCASSINKGIKVQPQHFGDGTRLSIL.

The chain uses TRBV28 and TRBJ2-7; tentative D call: TRBD2 (7 bases). This CDR3 has 16 amino acids. Germline lookup yields CDR1 MDHEN and CDR2 SYDVKM. The ends were cut back, 5 bases at V and 6 bases at J, with 23 bases in the middle. This chain's CDR3 is CASSHRGAGAGGEQYF. CDR3 bases: TGTGCCAGCAGTCATAGGGGGGCGGGAGCCGGGGGCGAGCAGTACTTC.

The chain employs TRBV19 and TRBJ2-7, with 11 bases matching TRBD2. The CDR3 totals 14 residues. Germline V gene data show CDR1 as LNHDA and CDR2 as SQIVND (reference sequence). Trimming removed 7 bases from V and 1 base from J; junction bases left unmatched: 3. CDR3 DNA: TGTGCCAGTAAACCTAGCGGGAGGTCCTACGAGCAGTACTTC. This translates into CASKPSGRSYEQYF. Filled out from reference TRBV19 and TRBJ2-7, the complete variable domain reads DGGITQSPKYLFRKEGQNVTLSCEQNLNHDAMYWYRQDPGQGLRLIYYSQIVNDFQKGDIAEGYSVSREKKESFPLTVTSAQKNPTAFYLCASKPSGRSYEQYFGPGTRLTVT.

The chain links TRBV13 to TRBJ2-2; D is unclear. Trimming pared 5 bases from V and 4 bases from J, leaving 11 bases between. The CDR3 spans 14 residues. Germline assignment: CDR1 PRHDT and CDR2 FYEKMQ (reference sequence). The CDR3 DNA is TGTGCCAGCAGCGCTCAGTTTACCACCGGGGAGCTGTTTTTT. Amino acid sequence: CASSAQFTTGELFF.